The TCR beta chain described here comes from a study of cytomegalovirus exposure and HLA in healthy donors. Study-wide context: In an early release, HLA-typed donors contributed 90 million or so unique TCR sequences. Overall study findings and caveats: The Asian-associated ancestry cluster reportedly had fewer N-insertions than the roughly 670-donor mean in a later analysis. Some TCR beta chains (around 160 of them) were listed as cytomegalovirus-associated. For most TCR beta V segments, an earlier analysis put the productive rate at about 90% or about 30% of the time.

The PCR employed 60 Vbeta primers together with 13 Jbeta primers. Profiled with immunoSEQ multiplex PCR; TCRdb holds only in-frame clones, not every one. This sample has under 55,000 clones, with more than 65% found just once. The V gene's germline CDR1 is MNHEY and CDR2 SVGAGI. The CDR3 length is 13 residues. V gave up 5 bases and J gave up 2 bases, with 10 bases separating them. On this clone itself: Its antigen is unknown.

This receptor was obtained from a woman aged 50 to 60 in good health and CMV-seronegative. V usage is TRBV6-5 and J usage is TRBJ2-7, with a weak D call TRBD1 (6 bases). Sequenced input: PBMCs. The CDR3 sequence is CASSRQEPYEQYF. The CDR3 coding sequence is TGTGCCAGCAGTCGACAGGAACCCTACGAGCAGTACTTC.